A single sample is the source of the 8 T cell receptor beta chains below, sequenced in a study of immune cell composition in non-small cell lung cancer. The protocol was immunoSEQ multiplex PCR, while the TCRdb copy is restricted to in-frame clones and leaves out a portion. Here the sample spans some 600 clones, approximately 67% being singletons. Normal lung was taken at the farthest possible site, at least 3 cm from tumour. The sequencing input was non-adjacent lung tissue. The source is a human donor with non-small cell lung cancer.

V and J are TRBV27 and TRBJ2-7; TRBD2 matches 8 bases. V shed 5 bases and J 4 bases; nucleotides not matched to a gene: 4. This CDR3 spans 13 amino acids. CDR1 is MNHEY and CDR2 is SMNVEV in the germline V gene (reference sequence). This CDR3 is CASSPTSEYEQYF. The CDR3 DNA follows: TGTGCCAGCAGTCCGACTAGCGAGTACGAGCAGTACTTC.

This clone showed up just once. The chain links TRBV6-6 to TRBJ2-4; D uncertain. V dropped 6 bases and J dropped 4 bases, with 13 bases sitting between them. This CDR3 has 14 amino acids. Germline assignment: CDR1 MNHNY and CDR2 SVGAGI (reference sequence). As DNA, the CDR3 is TGTGCCAGCAGCACCGACGCTTCGAAAAACATTCAGTACTTC. Its translation: CASSTDASKNIQYF.

The genes are TRBV28 and TRBJ1-2; 10 bases map to TRBD1. There are 15 residues in the CDR3. Germline trimming cut 6 bases from V and 3 bases from J; bases unmatched to any gene: 7. Germline-derived CDR1 and CDR2 are MDHEN and SYDVKM. The CDR3 spells CASRPGDRGHYGYTF. The CDR3 DNA reads as TGTGCCAGCAGGCCGGGCGACAGGGGGCACTATGGCTACACCTTC.

This clone was detected only a few times. This chain links TRBV4-2 with TRBJ2-3, with D tentatively TRBD1 (7 bases). In germline, CDR1 is LGHNA, CDR2 YNFKEQ. The CDR3 is 16 residues long. The ends were cut back, 1 base at V and 2 bases at J, with 13 bases in the middle. The CDR3 sequence: CASSQALEGATDTQYF. The CDR3 DNA is TGTGCCAGCAGCCAAGCCTTGGAGGGGGCCACAGATACGCAGTATTTT.

The V gene is TRBV5-5, the J gene TRBJ1-2, with D perhaps matching TRBD1 (6 bases). CDR1 is SGHKS, CDR2 YYEKEE, per germline (reference sequence). Trimming cost V 4 bases and J 4 bases, with 14 bases left between them. The CDR3 consists of 14 residues. The chain's CDR3 is CASSAGGGGYGYTF. The CDR3 DNA follows: TGTGCCAGCAGCGCCGGGGGGGGCGGCTATGGCTACACCTTC. The full variable domain, rest sourced from reference TRBV5-5 and TRBJ1-2, is DAGVTQSPTHLIKTRGQQVTLRCSPISGHKSVSWYQQVLGQGPQFIFQYYEKEERGRGNFPDRFSARQFPNYSSELNVNALLLGDSALYLCASSAGGGGYGYTFGSGTRLTVV.

The chain uses TRBV6-1 and TRBJ1-3; D not certain. V lost 7 bases to trimming and J lost 1 base, with 11 bases between them. The CDR3 is made up of 14 amino acids. Germline V lookup: CDR1 MNHNS, CDR2 SASEGT. CDR3 in amino acids: CASIGWGSGNTIYF. DNA of the CDR3: TGTGCCAGCATCGGATGGGGATCTGGAAACACCATATATTTT.

The CDR3 loop is CASSKALGAGFSRPLVCGYTF. The DNA for the CDR3 is TGTGCCAGCAGCAAAGCGCTGGGGGCAGGCTTTAGCCGTCCTCTAGTCTGTGGCTACACCTTC. The chain combines TRBV21-1 with TRBJ1-2; the table gives TRBD1 as D, unverified against the DNA. TRBV21-1 has pseudogene status. This CDR3 is built from 21 residues.

The chain has TRBV6-4 and TRBJ2-5, with 7 bases that match TRBD2. The CDR3 has 14 residues. The germline V gene has CDR1 MRHNA and CDR2 SNTAGT. With 10 bases clipped from V and 4 bases from J, the junction kept 12 bases outside the gene matches. The chain's CDR3 is CANHGGERRETQYF. The CDR3 region has the DNA TGTGCCAACCATGGGGGGGAGAGACGAGAGACCCAGTACTTC.